The source of this T cell receptor (beta chain) is a study of T cells in Graves' hyperthyroidism and ophthalmopathy. Researchers amplified the TCR beta CDR3 regions from RNA transcripts. The TCR CDR3 first-round RT-PCR relied on the HTBI primer set. TCRdb itself ran the multiplex PCR reads through MiXCR, one entry per CDR3 protein. The table includes about 350,000 distinct CDR3 sequences, less than 20% detected once. Per the germline V gene, CDR1 is SQVTM and CDR2 is ANQGSEA. This CDR3 region has 15 residues. V lost 6 bases to trimming and J lost 1 base; unmatched junction nucleotides: 4. J is TRBJ2-7 and V is TRBV29-1; TRBD2 matches at 15 bases. The receptor's source is a woman aged 40 to 50 with Graves' ophthalmopathy. The sample was blood. The CDR3 sequence: CSVGGLAGGSYEQYF. The CDR3 DNA follows: TGCAGCGTGGGGGGACTAGCGGGAGGTTCCTACGAGCAGTACTTC.